This record looks at one T cell receptor beta chain sequence and its context. The source of the sample is a study of cytomegalovirus exposure and HLA in healthy donors. The CDR3 spans 17 residues. The V gene end was trimmed by 0 bases and the J gene end by 7 bases; junction bases not matched to a gene: 10. Germline CDR1 reads MGHRA; CDR2 reads YSYEKL. Generated by immunoSEQ multiplex PCR, the TCRdb table keeps only in-frame clones and is missing some. The sample carries around 66,000 clones, 95% to 98% recorded once. The origin of this receptor is a woman aged 18-35 years in good health and CMV-seropositive. The chain joins TRBV4-1 to TRBJ2-1; 9 bases fit TRBD2. The sequencing sample was made of PBMCs. For the CDR3, the DNA is TGCGCCAGCAGCCAAGATTCGACTAGCGGAATTCTTAATGAGCAGTTCTTC. Encoded protein: CASSQDSTSGILNEQFF.